This is a list of T cell receptor beta chains from one sample in a study of cytomegalovirus exposure and HLA in healthy donors. Clones were read by immunoSEQ multiplex PCR, and TCRdb kept only the in-frame ones, dropping some. The table includes over 100,000 clones, about 60% detected once. Input material: PBMCs. All receptors derive from a woman in her twenties or thirties in good health and CMV-seronegative. Each CDR3 is given with its conserved first and last residue. D genes are given only for firm matches. Clone size is stated in some rows and not others, as once, few, many or a class when expanded.

CDR3 protein: CAWSSGTWNQPQHF; CDR3 DNA: TGTGCCTGGAGTTCAGGGACATGGAATCAGCCCCAGCATTTT; J gene: TRBJ1-5; clone size: NA; V gene: TRBV30; D gene: NA
CDR3 protein: CASSLLAGNRADTQYF; CDR3 DNA: TGTGCCAGCAGCTTATTGGCGGGAAATAGGGCAGATACGCAGTATTTT; J gene: TRBJ2-3; clone size: NA; V gene: TRBV7-2; D gene: NA
CDR3 protein: CASSPPMASGTYEQYF; CDR3 DNA: TGTGCCAGCAGCCCCCCGATGGCTAGCGGAACCTACGAGCAGTACTTC; J gene: TRBJ2-7; clone size: NA; V gene: TRBV13; D gene: TRBD2
CDR3 protein: CASSGLSGKSQETQYF; CDR3 DNA: TGTGCCAGCAGTGGTCTCAGCGGGAAGTCCCAAGAGACCCAGTACTTC; J gene: TRBJ2-5; clone size: few; V gene: TRBV7-9; D gene: TRBD2
CDR3 protein: CASSTAGPLGEQFF; CDR3 DNA: TGTGCCAGCAGCACGGCGGGTCCCCTCGGTGAGCAGTTCTTC; J gene: TRBJ2-1; clone size: NA; V gene: TRBV11-3; D gene: NA
CDR3 protein: CASSLTGELPQHF; CDR3 DNA: TGTGCCAGCAGCTTAACAGGGGAATTGCCCCAGCATTTT; J gene: TRBJ1-5; clone size: NA; V gene: TRBV7-9; D gene: TRBD1
CDR3 protein: CASSLQGNSNSPLHF; CDR3 DNA: TGTGCCAGCAGCTTGCAGGGTAACAGTAATTCACCCCTCCACTTT; J gene: TRBJ1-6; clone size: NA; V gene: TRBV5-4; D gene: NA
CDR3 protein: CASSLQGNEQFF; CDR3 DNA: TGTGCCAGCAGCTTACAGGGGAATGAGCAGTTCTTC; J gene: TRBJ2-1; clone size: NA; V gene: TRBV7-9; D gene: NA
CDR3 protein: CASSGWDRDYGYTF; CDR3 DNA: TGTGCCAGCAGCGGCTGGGACAGGGACTATGGCTACACCTTC; J gene: TRBJ1-2; clone size: NA; V gene: TRBV7-2; D gene: TRBD1
CDR3 protein: CASSLFWDRGGQETQYF; CDR3 DNA: TGTGCCAGCAGTTTATTTTGGGACAGGGGAGGGCAAGAGACCCAGTACTTC; J gene: TRBJ2-5; clone size: NA; V gene: TRBV27; D gene: TRBD1
CDR3 protein: CASGGQGALNTEAFF; CDR3 DNA: TGTGCCAGTGGGGGCCAGGGGGCCTTGAACACTGAAGCTTTCTTT; J gene: TRBJ1-1; clone size: NA; V gene: TRBV19; D gene: TRBD1
CDR3 protein: CASSSGELFF; CDR3 DNA: TGTGCCAGTAGTTCGGGGGAGCTGTTTTTT; J gene: TRBJ2-2; clone size: NA; V gene: TRBV19; D gene: NA
CDR3 protein: CAISATRGRADYGYTF; CDR3 DNA: TGTGCCATCAGTGCGACCAGGGGCCGAGCGGACTATGGCTACACCTTC; J gene: TRBJ1-2; clone size: NA; V gene: TRBV10-3; D gene: NA
CDR3 protein: CASSQDRAENTEAFF; CDR3 DNA: TGTGCCAGCAGTCAGGACAGGGCAGAAAACACTGAAGCTTTCTTT; J gene: TRBJ1-1; clone size: NA; V gene: TRBV28; D gene: TRBD1
CDR3 protein: CASSQGNQETQYF; CDR3 DNA: TGTGCCAGCAGCCAGGGAAACCAAGAGACCCAGTACTTC; J gene: TRBJ2-5; clone size: NA; V gene: TRBV7-3; D gene: NA
CDR3 protein: CASSGGLAGVETQYF; CDR3 DNA: TGTGCCAGCAGCGGGGGACTAGCGGGGGTGGAGACCCAGTACTTC; J gene: TRBJ2-5; clone size: NA; V gene: TRBV9; D gene: TRBD2
CDR3 protein: CASSQGLASGTQYF; CDR3 DNA: TGCGCCAGCAGCCAAGGTCTAGCGTCCGGGACCCAGTACTTC; J gene: TRBJ2-5; clone size: many; V gene: TRBV4-3; D gene: NA
CDR3 protein: CASSQERTGRETQYF; CDR3 DNA: TGCGCCAGCAGCCAAGAGAGGACAGGGCGAGAGACCCAGTACTTC; J gene: TRBJ2-5; clone size: NA; V gene: TRBV4-3; D gene: TRBD1